A single sample is the source of the 18 T cell receptor beta chains below, sequenced in a study of control samples from healthy donors and cancer patients. Data came from immunoSEQ multiplex PCR; TCRdb stores just in-frame clones and leaves some out. The sample lists about 61,000 clones, around 91% occurring once. Sequenced sample: PBMCs. The receptors originated from a man aged 60 to 75 with colorectal cancer.

This chain joins TRBV15 and TRBJ2-2, with D perhaps matching TRBD2 (5 bases). V lost 1 base, J lost 7 bases, and 10 bases lay in between. Germline V gives CDR1 LNHNV, CDR2 YYDKDF (reference sequence). The length of the CDR3 is 14 residues. The CDR3, as DNA: TGTGCCACCAGCAGAGTTCTAGCTGGCGGGGAGCTGTTTTTT. Protein: CATSRVLAGGELFF.

A single count supports this clone. CDR3 nucleotide sequence: TGTGCCAGCAGCCATTTCGGGGGATCGAACACCGGGGAGCTGTTTTTT. The encoded protein is CASSHFGGSNTGELFF. This chain joins TRBV11-3 and TRBJ2-2, with D tentatively TRBD2 (6 bases). V lost 5 bases and J lost 0, with 13 bases in between. Germline V gives CDR1 SGHNT, CDR2 YENEEA. The CDR3 covers 16 residues. The variable domain in full, with the rest retrieved from reference TRBV11-3 and TRBJ2-2, is EAGVVQSPRYKIIEKKQPVAFWCNPISGHNTLYWYLQNLGQGPELLIRYENEEAVDDSQLPKDRFSAERLKGVDSTLKIQPAELGDSAVYLCASSHFGGSNTGELFFGEGSRLTVL.

The gene calls are TRBV3-1 (or the pseudogene TRBV3-2) and TRBJ1-6, with D maybe TRBD1 (6 bases). V was trimmed by 0 bases and J by 14 bases, leaving 17 bases between them. Germline V gene lookup returns CDR1 LGHDT and CDR2 YNNKEL (reference sequence). The CDR3 length is 15 residues. CDR3 sequence reads: CASSQEIGQTLALHF. DNA for the CDR3: TGTGCCAGCAGCCAAGAGATAGGACAGACTTTAGCCCTCCACTTT.

The chain recombines TRBV5-1 with TRBJ2-3; TRBD2 matches 12 bases. The germline CDR1 and CDR2 sequences are SGHRS and YFSETQ. This CDR3 has 16 residues. V shed 2 bases, J shed 0 bases, and the junction held 1 base outside the gene matches. CDR3 residues: CASSFLAGGSTDTQYF. DNA of the CDR3: TGCGCCAGCAGCTTCCTAGCGGGGGGGAGCACAGATACGCAGTATTTT.

The genes are TRBV2 and TRBJ2-5; the match to TRBD1 covers 7 bases. The V gene's germline CDR1 is SNHLY and CDR2 FYNNEI. There are 13 residues in the CDR3. V trimming: 7 bases; J trimming: 5 bases; junction bases outside the gene matches: 7. CDR3 nucleotide sequence: TGTGCCAGCACCCCTGACAGGGCGGAGACCCAGTACTTC. Its translation: CASTPDRAETQYF. Full variable domain (rest looked up from reference TRBV2 and TRBJ2-5): EPEVTQTPSHQVTQMGQEVILRCVPISNHLYFYWYRQILGQKVEFLVSFYNNEISEKSEIFDDQFSVERPDGSNFTLKIRSTKLEDSAMYFCASTPDRAETQYFGPGTRLLVL.

This clone was seen a single time. The CDR3 DNA reads TGTGCCAGCAGTCAAACCGGGACGGCCAACACTGAAGCTTTCTTT. This sequence encodes CASSQTGTANTEAFF. The chain is built from TRBV6-2 or TRBV6-3 and TRBJ1-1; tentatively, D is TRBD1 (5 bases). The germline gives CDR1 MNHEY, CDR2 SVGEGT. The CDR3 is made up of 15 amino acids. V shed 5 bases and J shed 2 bases, with 15 bases lying between them.

CDR3 nucleotide sequence: TGTGCCAGCAGCGTCGGACTGGGGCGCCACGAGCAGTACTTC. This codes for CASSVGLGRHEQYF. J is TRBJ2-7 and V is TRBV11-3; D may match TRBD1 or TRBD2 (5 bases each). The CDR3 sequence is 14 residues long. Germline loops: CDR1 SGHNT, CDR2 YENEEA. V dropped 5 bases and J dropped 5 bases, with 16 bases sitting between them.

The chain employs TRBV7-2 and TRBJ2-3; 11 bases are a match to TRBD2. Unmatched junction bases numbered 5, after V lost 1 base and J lost 5 bases. From germline, CDR1 is SGHTA and CDR2 FQGNSA. The CDR3 spans 16 residues. The CDR3 DNA is TGTGCCAGCAGCTTAGGGGCTAGCGGGGGGCAAGATACGCAGTATTTT. Encoded protein: CASSLGASGGQDTQYF.

In this sample, this clone turned up once. The same CDR3 also results from other DNA sequences found in this sample. V is TRBV9 and J is TRBJ1-3; D gene uncertain. The V and J ends lost 0 bases and 0 bases respectively, with 4 bases between them. Per the germline V gene, CDR1 is SGDLS and CDR2 is YYNGEE. The CDR3 has 14 amino acids. The CDR3 spells CASSVEGSGNTIYF. The CDR3 DNA is TGTGCCAGCAGCGTAGAGGGCTCTGGAAACACCATATATTTT. The full variable domain, its missing parts supplied by reference TRBV9 and TRBJ1-3, is DSGVTQTPKHLITATGQRVTLRCSPRSGDLSVYWYQQSLDQGLQFLIQYYNGEERAKGNILERFSAQQFPDLHSELNLSSLELGDSALYFCASSVEGSGNTIYFGEGSWLTVV.

The rearrangement joins TRBV7-9 to TRBJ1-3, with a tentative D call TRBD1 (5 bases). The CDR3 has 17 residues. CDR1 is SEHNR, CDR2 FQNEAQ, per germline (reference sequence). V was shortened by 1 base and J by 0 bases, with 13 bases between the two germline ends. CDR3 in amino acids: CASSLEGKGTSGNTIYF. The CDR3 nucleotides are TGTGCCAGCAGCTTAGAGGGGAAAGGGACCTCTGGAAACACCATATATTTT.

The chain employs TRBV23-1 and TRBJ2-7; TRBD1 aligns across 10 bases. TRBV23-1 is annotated as an ORF whose role is uncertain. J gave up 1 base and V 6 bases, and 9 bases lay outside the gene matches. This CDR3 contains 16 residues. The CDR3 sequence is CASRQTGTGDSYEQYF. The DNA for the CDR3 is TGCGCCAGCAGACAAACCGGGACAGGGGATTCCTACGAGCAGTACTTC.

This chain connects TRBV30 to TRBJ2-1, with D possibly matching TRBD1 (7 bases). CDR1 is GTSNPN, CDR2 SVGIG, per germline (reference sequence). The CDR3 has 17 amino acids. Trimming took 5 bases from V and 7 from J, leaving 27 bases between them. The CDR3: CAWAGQLVVGRGNEQFF. CDR3 bases: TGTGCCTGGGCGGGACAGCTCGTGGTAGGGCGCGGAAATGAGCAGTTCTTC.

The V and J genes are TRBV7-9 and TRBJ2-7; D perhaps matches TRBD2 (5 bases). The CDR3 covers 14 residues. Per germline, CDR1 SEHNR and CDR2 FQNEAQ (reference sequence). Deletions cut 0 bases from V and 1 base from J, with 7 bases between. The CDR3, as DNA: TGTGCCAGCAGCTTAGCGGAGGCTTCCTACGAGCAGTACTTC. Protein product: CASSLAEASYEQYF. Filled out from reference TRBV7-9 and TRBJ2-7, the complete variable domain reads DTGVSQNPRHKITKRGQNVTFRCDPISEHNRLYWYRQTLGQGPEFLTYFQNEAQLEKSRLLSDRFSAERPKGSFSTLEIQRTEQGDSAMYLCASSLAEASYEQYFGPGTRLTVT.

This clone appeared once. This chain joins TRBV6-1 and TRBJ1-5; D remains unclear. The CDR3 spans 16 residues. The germline V gene has CDR1 MNHNS and CDR2 SASEGT. Trimming cost V 2 bases and J 9 bases, with 20 bases left between them. The CDR3 nucleotides are TGTGCCAGCAGTGAAAATTTCGGAACGGGCGGAAGGCCCCAGCATTTT. This encodes CASSENFGTGGRPQHF.

This rearrangement joins TRBV4-1 to TRBJ2-5, with D unresolved. This CDR3 is built from 15 residues. Trimming cost V 1 base and J 1 base, with 10 bases left between them. Germline loops: CDR1 MGHRA, CDR2 YSYEKL. As DNA, the CDR3 is TGCGCCAGCAGCCAAGCCGAAGGCAGCCAAGAGACCCAGTACTTC. Its protein product is CASSQAEGSQETQYF.

V and J are TRBV7-2 and TRBJ2-7; the match to TRBD1 covers 8 bases. The CDR3 totals 14 residues. With V trimmed by 4 bases and J by 2 bases, 4 bases remained unmatched. Germline values: CDR1 SGHTA, CDR2 FQGNSA. The DNA for the CDR3 is TGTGCCAGCAGCTCCGCGACAGGGGCCTACGAGCAGTACTTC. It translates to CASSSATGAYEQYF.

The chain is built from TRBV6-2 or TRBV6-3 and TRBJ2-7; 11 bases are shared with TRBD1. The V gene's germline CDR1 is MNHEY and CDR2 SVGEGT. The CDR3 is made up of 16 amino acids. J lost 5 bases, V lost 0 bases, and 6 bases had no gene match. The DNA for the CDR3 is TGTGCCAGCAGTTACTCCTGGACAGGGGGCAGCGACGAGCAGTACTTC. Protein product: CASSYSWTGGSDEQYF.

The chain combines TRBV7-2 with TRBJ2-5; the D is unclear. Germline values: CDR1 SGHTA, CDR2 FQGNSA. V was shortened by 3 bases and J by 5 bases, with 4 bases between the two germline ends. The CDR3 has 11 residues. CDR3 nucleotide sequence: TGTGCCAGCAGCTTCCGGGAGACCCAGTACTTC. Translating it yields CASSFRETQYF.